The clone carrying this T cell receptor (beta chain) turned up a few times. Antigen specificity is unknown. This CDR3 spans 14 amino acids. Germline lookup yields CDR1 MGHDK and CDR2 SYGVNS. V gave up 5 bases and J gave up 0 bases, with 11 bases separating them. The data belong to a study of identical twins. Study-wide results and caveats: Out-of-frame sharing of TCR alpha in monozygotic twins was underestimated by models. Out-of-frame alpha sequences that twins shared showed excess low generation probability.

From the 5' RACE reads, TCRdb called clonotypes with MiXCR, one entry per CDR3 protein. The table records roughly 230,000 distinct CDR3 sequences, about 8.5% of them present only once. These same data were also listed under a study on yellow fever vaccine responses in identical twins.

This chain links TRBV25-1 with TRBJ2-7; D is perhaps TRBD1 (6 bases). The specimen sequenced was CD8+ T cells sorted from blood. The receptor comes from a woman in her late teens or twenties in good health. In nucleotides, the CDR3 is TGTGCCAGCAGTAACAGGGTAAGCTCCTACGAGCAGTACTTC. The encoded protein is CASSNRVSSYEQYF.